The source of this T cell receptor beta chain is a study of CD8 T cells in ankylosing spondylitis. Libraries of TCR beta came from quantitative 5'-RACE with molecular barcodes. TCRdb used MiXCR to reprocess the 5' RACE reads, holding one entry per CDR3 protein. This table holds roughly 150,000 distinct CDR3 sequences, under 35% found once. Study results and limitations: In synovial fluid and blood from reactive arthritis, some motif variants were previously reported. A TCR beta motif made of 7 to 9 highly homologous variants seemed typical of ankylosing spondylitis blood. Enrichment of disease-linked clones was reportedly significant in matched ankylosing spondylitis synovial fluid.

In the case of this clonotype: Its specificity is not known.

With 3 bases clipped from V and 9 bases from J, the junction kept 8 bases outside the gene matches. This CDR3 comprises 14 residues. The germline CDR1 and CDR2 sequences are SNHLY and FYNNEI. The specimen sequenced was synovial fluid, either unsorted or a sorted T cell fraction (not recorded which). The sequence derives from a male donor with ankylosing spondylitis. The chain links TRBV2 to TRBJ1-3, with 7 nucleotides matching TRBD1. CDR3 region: CASSEGQWRATIYF. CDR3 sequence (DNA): TGTGCCAGCAGTGAGGGACAGTGGAGGGCCACCATATATTTT.